The rows below give T cell receptor beta chains drawn from one sample of a study of shared clonotypes between healthy human individuals. TCRdb keeps only in-frame clones here, not all; method: immunoSEQ multiplex PCR. The repertoire holds over 2,000,000 clones, with over 85% as singletons. Sequencing used naive CD8+ T cells from PBMCs. These receptors originate from a man aged 18 to 30 in good health. Some clones in this sample may be carry-over from other donors' samples. Each CDR3 is given with its conserved first and last residue. Each record gives: J gene, D gene, clone size, V gene, CDR3 protein, CDR3 DNA. D genes are given only for firm matches. Some rows mark clone size as missing; the rest say once, few, many or name a class of expanded clone.

j_call: TRBJ1-1
d_call: TRBD1
clone_size: .
v_call: TRBV9
cdr3_aa: CASSVATGVFTEAFF
cdr3_nt: TGTGCCAGCAGCGTAGCTACAGGGGTGTTCACTGAAGCTTTCTTT

j_call: TRBJ1-1
d_call: .
clone_size: once
v_call: TRBV4-1
cdr3_aa: CASSQGQGLDTEAFF
cdr3_nt: TGCGCCAGCAGCCAAGGGCAGGGCCTAGACACTGAAGCTTTCTTT

j_call: TRBJ2-3
d_call: .
clone_size: .
v_call: TRBV9
cdr3_aa: CASSVGSSADTQYF
cdr3_nt: TGTGCCAGCAGCGTAGGGTCTAGTGCGGATACGCAGTATTTT

j_call: TRBJ1-2
d_call: .
clone_size: .
v_call: TRBV2
cdr3_aa: CASRGPFYGYTF
cdr3_nt: TGTGCCAGCAGGGGTCCTTTCTATGGCTACACCTTC

j_call: TRBJ2-2
d_call: .
clone_size: .
v_call: TRBV9
cdr3_aa: CASSPETKGWELFF
cdr3_nt: TGTGCCAGCAGCCCAGAAACTAAAGGGTGGGAGCTGTTTTTT

j_call: TRBJ2-5
d_call: TRBD1
clone_size: .
v_call: TRBV9
cdr3_aa: CASSARTGWETQYF
cdr3_nt: TGTGCCAGCAGCGCGAGGACAGGGTGGGAGACCCAGTACTTC

j_call: TRBJ1-1
d_call: TRBD1
clone_size: .
v_call: TRBV30
cdr3_aa: CAWSVPRAGGTNTEAFF
cdr3_nt: TGTGCCTGGAGTGTACCCCGGGCAGGGGGAACGAACACTGAAGCTTTCTTT

j_call: TRBJ2-5
d_call: .
clone_size: once
v_call: TRBV21-1
cdr3_aa: CASSKDGRGTGREGQYF
cdr3_nt: TGTGCCAGCAGCAAAGACGGCAGAGGGACGGGGAGAGAGGGCCAGTACTTC

j_call: TRBJ1-1
d_call: TRBD1
clone_size: .
v_call: TRBV4-1
cdr3_aa: CASSLHDRGVGHTEAFF
cdr3_nt: TGCGCCAGCAGCCTTCACGACAGGGGAGTAGGACACACTGAAGCTTTCTTT

j_call: TRBJ2-1
d_call: .
clone_size: .
v_call: TRBV4-1
cdr3_aa: CASGRPRYNEQFF
cdr3_nt: TGCGCCAGCGGCCGACCACGGTACAATGAGCAGTTCTTC

j_call: TRBJ2-7
d_call: TRBD2
clone_size: .
v_call: TRBV19
cdr3_aa: CASSIFWASGRAYEQYF
cdr3_nt: TGTGCCAGTAGTATTTTTTGGGCTAGCGGGAGGGCCTACGAGCAGTACTTC

j_call: TRBJ1-4
d_call: TRBD1
clone_size: .
v_call: TRBV5-5
cdr3_aa: CASSLWRQGNEKLFF
cdr3_nt: TGTGCCAGCAGCTTGTGGAGACAGGGAAATGAAAAACTGTTTTTT

j_call: TRBJ2-7
d_call: .
clone_size: .
v_call: TRBV6-6
cdr3_aa: CASSYPGATDYEQYF
cdr3_nt: TGTGCCAGCAGTTACCCCGGGGCGACGGACTACGAGCAGTACTTC

j_call: TRBJ2-7
d_call: TRBD1
clone_size: .
v_call: TRBV7-9
cdr3_aa: CASSLGGQVYEQYF
cdr3_nt: TGTGCCAGCAGCTTAGGGGGACAGGTGTACGAGCAGTACTTC

j_call: TRBJ2-1
d_call: .
clone_size: .
v_call: TRBV7-6
cdr3_aa: CASTNRDQKNPNEQFF
cdr3_nt: TGTGCCAGCACCAACCGGGACCAAAAGAATCCCAATGAGCAGTTCTTC